This T cell receptor (beta chain) was captured by sequencing in a study of T cell repertoires in cytomegalovirus infection. Looking at the study overall: CMV infection together with matching HLA type was indicated by public TCR beta signatures. Study results and limitations: Accumulated public TCR beta family frequency recognized individuals carrying CMV together with the relevant HLA. Ex vivo responses were dominated by HLA-C-restricted CMV-specific TCR beta clonotypes.

This clonotype has just a few counts. Its antigen is as yet unknown. The V end lost 6 bases, the J end lost 1 base, and 21 bases lay between the germline ends. Germline V CDR1 and CDR2: MNHNS, SASEGT. This CDR3 is built from 17 residues. Each CDR3 protein is one row after TCRdb ran MiXCR on the reads. The sample holds 300,000 to 400,000 distinct CDR3 sequences, 25% to 35% seen once. The material sequenced was cultured PBMCs, taken from culture after CMV antigen stimulation. V is TRBV6-1 and J is TRBJ2-5; a possible D gene is TRBD2 (7 bases). The receptor was isolated from a human donor in good health (CMV status not recorded). Some clones in this sample may be carry-over from other donors' samples. The CDR3 coding sequence is TGTGCCAGCAGCCGTTCTGAGGGGGGGATTGGCCAAGAGACCCAGTACTTC. Protein sequence: CASSRSEGGIGQETQYF.